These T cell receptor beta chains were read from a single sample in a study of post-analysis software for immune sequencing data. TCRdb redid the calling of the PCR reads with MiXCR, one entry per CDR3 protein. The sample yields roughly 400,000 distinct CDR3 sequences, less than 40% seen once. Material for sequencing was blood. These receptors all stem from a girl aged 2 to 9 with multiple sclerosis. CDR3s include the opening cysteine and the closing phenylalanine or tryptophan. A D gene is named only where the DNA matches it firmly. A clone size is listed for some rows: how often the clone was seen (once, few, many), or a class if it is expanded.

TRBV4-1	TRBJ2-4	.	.	CASSSGGGKNIQYF	TGCGCCAGCAGCTCAGGGGGAGGCAAAAACATTCAGTACTTC
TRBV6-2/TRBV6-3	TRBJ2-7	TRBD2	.	CASRGLREAYNEQYF	TGTGCCAGCAGGGGTTTGCGGGAGGCCTACAATGAGCAGTACTTC
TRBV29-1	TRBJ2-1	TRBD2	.	CSVIRRWTSGGYNEQFF	TGCAGCGTCATCCGCAGGTGGACTAGCGGGGGTTACAATGAGCAGTTCTTC
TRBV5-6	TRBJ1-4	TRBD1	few	CASSLTGATNEKLFF	TGTGCCAGCAGCTTGACAGGGGCAACTAATGAAAAACTGTTTTTT
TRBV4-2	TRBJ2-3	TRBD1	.	CASSQDRQGPTDTQYF	TGTGCCAGCAGCCAAGACAGACAGGGGCCCACAGATACGCAGTATTTT
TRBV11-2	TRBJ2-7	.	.	CASSLTSAYEQYF	TGTGCCAGCAGCTTAACGTCCGCCTACGAGCAGTACTTC
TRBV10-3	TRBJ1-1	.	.	CAIKPEGGSGTEAFF	TGTGCCATCAAACCAGAGGGGGGCTCGGGCACTGAAGCTTTCTTT
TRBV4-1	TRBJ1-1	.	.	CASSQEGRGSTEAFF	TGCGCCAGCAGCCAAGAGGGTCGGGGGAGCACTGAAGCTTTCTTT
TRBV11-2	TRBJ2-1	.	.	CASSLVGPRANNEQFF	TGTGCCAGCAGCTTAGTGGGCCCTAGAGCGAACAATGAGCAGTTCTTC
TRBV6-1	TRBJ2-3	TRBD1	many	CASHRGTGRTDTQYF	TGTGCCAGCCATCGAGGGACAGGGCGCACAGATACGCAGTATTTT
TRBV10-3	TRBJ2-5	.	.	CAISESMVRRGTQYF	TGTGCCATCAGTGAGTCGATGGTTCGACGAGGGACCCAGTACTTC
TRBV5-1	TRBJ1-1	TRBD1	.	CASSLEGASTEAFF	TGCGCCAGCAGCTTGGAGGGGGCAAGCACTGAAGCTTTCTTT
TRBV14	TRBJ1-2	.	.	CASSPYDTANYGYTF	TGTGCCAGCAGCCCCTACGACACAGCTAACTATGGCTACACCTTC
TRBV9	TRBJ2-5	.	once	CASSVGQPGIQETHYF	TGTGCCAGCAGCGTAGGCCAGCCCGGGATTCAAGAGACCCACTACTTC
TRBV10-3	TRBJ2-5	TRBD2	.	CAIGTSGWETQYF	TGTGCCATCGGGACTAGCGGGTGGGAGACCCAGTACTTC
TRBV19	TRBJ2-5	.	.	CASSISLGGLPQETQYF	TGTGCCAGTAGTATTTCCCTTGGCGGGCTGCCACAAGAGACCCAGTACTTC
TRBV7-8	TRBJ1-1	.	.	CASSLGGHAEAFF	TGTGCCAGCAGCTTAGGGGGTCACGCTGAAGCTTTCTTT
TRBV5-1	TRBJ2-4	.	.	CASSLERGKNIQYF	TGCGCCAGCAGCTTGGAAAGAGGGAAAAACATTCAGTACTTC
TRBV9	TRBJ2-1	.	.	CASSVDQFFYNEQFF	TGTGCCAGCAGCGTAGACCAATTCTTCTACAATGAGCAGTTCTTC
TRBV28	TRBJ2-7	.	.	CASSLGALYEQYF	TGTGCCAGCAGTTTGGGGGCTTTGTACGAGCAGTACTTC
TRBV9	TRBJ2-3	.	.	CASSGESGPAGDTQYF	TGTGCCAGCAGCGGAGAAAGCGGGCCTGCTGGAGATACGCAGTATTTT
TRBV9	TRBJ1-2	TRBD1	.	CASGRTGGNYGYTF	TGTGCCAGCGGCCGGACAGGGGGAAACTATGGCTACACCTTC
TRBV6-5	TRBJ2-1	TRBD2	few	CASIRSSGGDYEQFF	TGTGCCAGCATTAGGTCTAGCGGGGGGGACTATGAGCAGTTCTTC
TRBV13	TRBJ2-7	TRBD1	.	CASSSGQVGYEQYF	TGTGCCAGCAGCTCCGGACAGGTTGGCTACGAGCAGTACTTC
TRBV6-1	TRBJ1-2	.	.	CASSESWKYGYTF	TGTGCCAGCAGTGAAAGTTGGAAATATGGCTACACCTTC
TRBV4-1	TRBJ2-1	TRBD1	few	CASKVGTGAYNEQFF	TGCGCCAGCAAAGTGGGGACAGGGGCTTACAATGAGCAGTTCTTC
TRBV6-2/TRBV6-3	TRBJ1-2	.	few	CASSEPVRGYTF	TGTGCCAGCAGTGAACCGGTACGCGGCTACACCTTC
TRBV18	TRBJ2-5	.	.	CASSQEQETQYF	TGTGCCAGCTCACAGGAGCAAGAGACCCAGTACTTC
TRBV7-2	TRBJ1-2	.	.	CASSFFDSDGYTF	TGTGCCAGCAGCTTCTTCGACAGCGATGGCTACACCTTC
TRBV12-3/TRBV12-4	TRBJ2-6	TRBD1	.	CASSLGDRWMRGANVLTF	TGTGCCAGCAGTTTGGGGGACAGGTGGATGAGAGGGGCCAACGTCCTGACTTTC
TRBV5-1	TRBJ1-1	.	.	CASSLGTAGTEAFF	TGCGCCAGCAGCTTGGGGACGGCGGGGACTGAAGCTTTCTTT
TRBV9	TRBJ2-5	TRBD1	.	CASSVTRDRHQETQYF	TGTGCCAGCAGCGTAACACGGGACAGACATCAAGAGACCCAGTACTTC
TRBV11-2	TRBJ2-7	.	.	CASSVTDSYEQYF	TGTGCCAGCAGCGTGACTGACTCCTACGAGCAGTACTTC
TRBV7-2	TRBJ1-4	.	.	CASSFGLANEKLFF	TGTGCCAGCAGCTTCGGGTTAGCTAATGAAAAACTGTTTTTT
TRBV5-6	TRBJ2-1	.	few	CASSFNSASSYNEQFF	TGTGCCAGCAGCTTTAACAGCGCCTCCTCCTACAATGAGCAGTTCTTC
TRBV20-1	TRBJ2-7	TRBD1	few	CSASATDRVNDEQYF	TGCAGTGCTAGCGCCACGGACAGGGTAAACGACGAGCAGTACTTC
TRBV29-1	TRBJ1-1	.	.	CSVEVRNTEAFF	TGCAGCGTTGAAGTGCGAAACACTGAAGCTTTCTTT
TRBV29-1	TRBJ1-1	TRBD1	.	CSVVSPWTGDTEAFF	TGCAGCGTTGTTAGCCCCTGGACAGGGGATACTGAAGCTTTCTTT
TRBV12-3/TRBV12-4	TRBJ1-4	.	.	CASSLSQGFVEKLFF	TGTGCCAGCAGTTTAAGTCAGGGGTTTGTTGAAAAACTGTTTTTT
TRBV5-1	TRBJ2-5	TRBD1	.	CASSLEGGRETQYF	TGCGCCAGCAGCTTGGAAGGGGGCCGGGAGACCCAGTACTTC
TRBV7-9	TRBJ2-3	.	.	CASSRPDTQYF	TGTGCCAGCAGCCGACCAGATACGCAGTATTTT
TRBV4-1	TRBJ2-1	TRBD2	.	CASSHPSGGDEQFF	TGCGCCAGCAGCCACCCTAGCGGGGGGGATGAGCAGTTCTTC
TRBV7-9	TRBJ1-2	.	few	CASRLDPGRHGYTF	TGTGCCAGCAGATTAGATCCAGGACGTCATGGCTACACCTTC
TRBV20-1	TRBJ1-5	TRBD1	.	CSASSDRGNQPQHF	TGCAGTGCTAGTAGCGACAGGGGGAATCAGCCCCAGCATTTT
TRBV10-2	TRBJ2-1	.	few	CASSEQVMEFF	TGCGCCAGCAGTGAGCAGGTTATGGAGTTCTTC
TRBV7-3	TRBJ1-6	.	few	CASSTTSSSYNSPLHF	TGTGCCAGCAGCACAACGTCAAGCTCCTATAATTCACCCCTCCACTTT
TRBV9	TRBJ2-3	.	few	CASSVEARPSTDTQYF	TGTGCCAGCAGCGTAGAAGCGCGTCCTAGCACAGATACGCAGTATTTT
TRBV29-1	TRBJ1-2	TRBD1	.	CSVGRQGGGYTF	TGCAGCGTGGGACGACAGGGGGGCGGCTACACCTTC
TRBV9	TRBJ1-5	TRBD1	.	CASSVLPPIQGWDQPQHF	TGTGCCAGCAGCGTACTCCCCCCTATACAGGGGTGGGATCAGCCCCAGCATTTT
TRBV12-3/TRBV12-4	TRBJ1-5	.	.	CASSEQGGRNQPQHF	TGTGCCAGCAGCGAACAGGGAGGGCGCAATCAGCCCCAGCATTTT
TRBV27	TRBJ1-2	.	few	CATRQEYYGYTF	TGTGCCACCCGACAGGAGTACTATGGCTACACCTTC